The 9 T cell receptor beta chains presented below share a single source sample, sequenced in a study of CD8 T cells in ankylosing spondylitis (dated by TCRdb to 2015 to 2018). Libraries were prepared through 5' RACE. Sequencing relied on an Illumina HiSeq 2500. Using fastp at Q25 and MiXCR, TCRdb reprocessed the public reads and kept productive beta chains. Each record represents a unique CDR3 protein, reported with the most common genes and DNA among its rows. For this sample there are 150,000 or so distinct CDR3 sequences; roughly 10% appear just once. Over 12% of the sample goes to the ten largest clones. Sequencing was done on a sample of blood, either unsorted or a sorted T cell fraction (not recorded which). Every receptor here comes from a female donor with ankylosing spondylitis or in good health (not recorded which).

DNA of the CDR3: TGTGCCAGCGCAAAAACCGGGACAGGAACAACAGATACGCAGTATTTT. As protein: CASAKTGTGTTDTQYF. J is TRBJ2-3 and V is TRBV9; the match to TRBD1 covers 8 bases. Trimming took 7 bases from V and 3 from J; bases not matched to a gene: 13. The length of the CDR3 is 16 residues. Germline V gene lookup returns CDR1 SGDLS and CDR2 YYNGEE.

J is TRBJ1-2 and V is TRBV27, with 7 bases identical to TRBD1. Germline V gives CDR1 MNHEY, CDR2 SMNVEV (reference sequence). The J segment lost 2 bases and the V segment lost 7 bases, leaving 7 bases of the junction unmatched. The CDR3 covers 14 residues. CDR3 nucleotides: TGTGCCAGCACCCGGACAGGCGGGAACTATGGCTACACCTTC. As protein: CASTRTGGNYGYTF.

This clonotype was recorded at least ten times. At one end, the junction sequence differs from germline, possibly due to a read error. V and J are TRBV12-3 or TRBV12-4 and TRBJ1-1, with a possible D match to TRBD1 (6 bases). The CDR3 covers 8 residues. CDR3 protein: CASIDRQF. CDR3 sequence (DNA): TGTGCCAGCATTGACAGGCAATTT.

The V gene is TRBV9, the J gene TRBJ1-2, with 7 nucleotides matching TRBD1. The CDR3 has 13 residues. The germline CDR1 and CDR2 sequences are SGDLS and YYNGEE. V shed 0 bases, J shed 6 bases, and the junction held 2 bases outside the gene matches. Written as DNA, the CDR3 is TGTGCCAGCAGCGTAGGAGACAGGGATGGCTACACCTTC. It translates to CASSVGDRDGYTF.

This clonotype has ten or more counts. This chain joins TRBV7-8 and TRBJ2-7; D is possibly TRBD1 (5 bases). CDR1 and CDR2 (germline): SGHVS, FQNEAQ. This CDR3 is built from 14 residues. V was clipped by 1 base and J by 0 bases, with 7 bases between them. The CDR3 bases are TGTGCCAGCAGCTTAGTAGGGGACTCCTACGAGCAGTACTTC. This sequence encodes CASSLVGDSYEQYF.

The chain recombines TRBV12-3 or TRBV12-4 with TRBJ1-4; D may be TRBD1 (6 bases). The V gene lost 6 bases and the J gene lost 4 bases, with 12 bases spanning the gap. The CDR3 loop spans 14 amino acids. CDR3 region: CASSPGEGNEKLFF. DNA of the CDR3: TGTGCCAGCAGCCCAGGGGAGGGTAATGAAAAACTGTTTTTT.

This clonotype was detected a few times. V is TRBV5-5 and J is TRBJ1-5; D may be TRBD1 (6 bases). Germline V gene data show CDR1 as SGHKS and CDR2 as YYEKEE (reference sequence). This CDR3 comprises 15 residues. Trimming removed 5 bases at V and 3 bases at J, with 15 bases between. The CDR3 here is CASSVGGAVNQPQHF. In DNA, the CDR3 is TGTGCCAGCAGTGTCGGGGGGGCCGTCAATCAGCCCCAGCATTTT.

The chain uses TRBV6-2 or TRBV6-3 and TRBJ1-1; D is ambiguous. The germline V and J ends were trimmed by 0 bases and 4 bases, with 6 bases remaining between them. CDR1 is MNHEY, CDR2 SVGEGT, per germline. This CDR3 comprises 13 residues. The CDR3 nucleotides read TGTGCCAGCAGTTACTCGTGGGGCACTGAAGCTTTCTTT. It codes for CASSYSWGTEAFF.

The chain uses TRBV11-3 and TRBJ2-1; 7 nucleotides line up with TRBD2. The CDR3 is made up of 13 amino acids. The ends lost 7 bases at V and 10 bases at J; junction bases unmatched: 10. CDR1 and CDR2 (germline): SGHNT, YENEEA. CDR3 in DNA: TGTGCCAGCAAGGGGAGGGAAGGCCCCGAGCAGTTCTTC. This translates into CASKGREGPEQFF.